The TCR beta chain under discussion was sequenced for a study of T-cell reconstitution after alpha-beta-depleted transplantation in children. Unique molecular identifiers were used in preparing the TCRbeta library. In TCRdb, the PCR reads were re-called with MiXCR into one record per CDR3 protein. The sample carries 230,000 or so distinct CDR3 sequences, approximately 9.7% recorded once. The ends were cut back, 6 bases at V and 1 base at J, with 9 bases in the middle. CDR3 length equals 14 residues. Germline V lookup: CDR1 SNHLY, CDR2 FYNNEI. This clonotype showed up many times. Sequencing was performed on PBMCs from the stem cell graft donor, taken from the stem cell graft. The receptor was isolated from a human donor who donated a stem cell graft to a child with SCID. The rearrangement uses TRBV2 and TRBJ2-2; no firm D call. CDR3 coding DNA: TGTGCCAGCAGGGTAGAATTGAACACCGGGGAGCTGTTTTTT. This translates into CASRVELNTGELFF.